Here is one TCR beta chain with its context. As yet, its antigen is unknown. A split of CD4+ cells into CD45RA+ naive and CD45RA-negative memory subsets was performed. CDR1 MDHEN and CDR2 SYDVKM come from the germline V gene. CDR3 length: 16 residues. V lost 2 bases, J lost 3 bases, and 17 bases lay in between. The genomic DNA of each subset was split evenly across several immunoSEQ plates. How the authors handled the data: Junction-only sequences without quality scores came from ImmunoSEQ, so filtering differed. The table came from immunoSEQ multiplex PCR; TCRdb's copy has only in-frame clones and leaves some out. The V and J calls and clone size were taken over from that table, and D and trimming were inferred from the DNA. The sample lists 2 million or so clones, over 85% seen once, with 0.13% in the top ten. This specimen belongs to a study of shared clonotypes between healthy human individuals. General study results and limits: Read depth was anticipated to influence clonotype sharing among donors.

The clonotype was recovered from a man aged 18 to 29 in good health. Sequencing was done on a sample of naive CD4+ T cells sorted from blood. Subset here: CD45RA+ positively selected. The rearrangement joins TRBV28 to TRBJ2-7; D tentatively fits TRBD1 or TRBD2 (5 bases each). DNA of the CDR3: TGTGCCAGCAGTTTAGGTCAGGGACGAATCCTCTACGAGCAGTACTTC. The encoded protein is CASSLGQGRILYEQYF.